This entry lists 4 T cell receptor beta chains sequenced from one sample in a study of blood T cell repertoires in COVID-19. The repertoire was sequenced with immunoSEQ multiplex PCR; TCRdb's copy has only in-frame clones and lacks some. The sample holds around 120,000 clones, 70% to 90% seen once. The sequencing sample was made of peripheral blood. The receptors shown here come from a woman in her fifties or sixties with active or convalescent COVID-19.

The genes are TRBV13 and TRBJ2-7, with D maybe TRBD1 (6 bases). Germline values: CDR1 PRHDT, CDR2 FYEKMQ (reference sequence). V was trimmed by 3 bases and J by 4 bases, leaving 13 bases between them. The CDR3 has 14 residues. For the CDR3, the DNA is TGTGCCAGCAGCTTCGGCAGGGGCAGGTACGAGCAGTACTTC. It encodes CASSFGRGRYEQYF.

This clone is a singleton in its sample. The chain joins TRBV7-9 to TRBJ2-1, with unresolved D. Germline V gene lookup returns CDR1 SEHNR and CDR2 FQNEAQ (reference sequence). The CDR3 has 15 amino acids. Trimming cost V 5 bases and J 2 bases, with 13 bases left between them. CDR3 in amino acids: CASSRGMVTYNEQFF. The CDR3 DNA reads TGTGCCAGCAGCCGAGGCATGGTAACCTACAATGAGCAGTTCTTC.

The chain has TRBV7-9 and TRBJ2-6; D gene unclear. Germline V CDR1 and CDR2: SEHNR, FQNEAQ (reference sequence). V shed 3 bases and J shed 0 bases, with 12 bases lying between them. The CDR3 runs 17 residues. Written as DNA, the CDR3 is TGTGCCAGCAGCTTGTACTCCCAGGCCTCTGGGGCCAACGTCCTGACTTTC. Its protein product is CASSLYSQASGANVLTF.

This chain links TRBV7-9 with TRBJ2-5; D is uncertain. Trimming left V 0 bases short and J 4 bases short, with 6 bases between. The germline V gene has CDR1 SEHNR and CDR2 FQNEAQ (reference sequence). CDR3 length: 13 amino acids. CDR3 region: CASSLAVGETQYF. The CDR3 nucleotides read TGTGCCAGCAGCTTAGCTGTCGGAGAGACCCAGTACTTC.